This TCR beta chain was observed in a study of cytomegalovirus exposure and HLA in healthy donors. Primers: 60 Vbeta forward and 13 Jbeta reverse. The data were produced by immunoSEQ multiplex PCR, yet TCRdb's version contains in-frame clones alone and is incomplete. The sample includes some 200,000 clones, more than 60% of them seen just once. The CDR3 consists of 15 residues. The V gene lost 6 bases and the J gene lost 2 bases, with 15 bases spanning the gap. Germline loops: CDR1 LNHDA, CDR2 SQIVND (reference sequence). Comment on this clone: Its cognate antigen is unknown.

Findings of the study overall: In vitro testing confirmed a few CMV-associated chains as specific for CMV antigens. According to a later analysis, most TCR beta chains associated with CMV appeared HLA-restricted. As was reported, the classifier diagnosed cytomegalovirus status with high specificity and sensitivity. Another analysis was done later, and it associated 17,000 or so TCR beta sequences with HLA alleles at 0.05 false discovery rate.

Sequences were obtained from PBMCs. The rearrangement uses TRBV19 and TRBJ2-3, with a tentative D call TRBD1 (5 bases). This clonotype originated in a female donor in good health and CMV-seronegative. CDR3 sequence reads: CASSPRQTPTDTQYF. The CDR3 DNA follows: TGTGCCAGTAGCCCTCGACAGACGCCCACAGATACGCAGTATTTT.